These 9 T cell receptor beta chains originate from one sample sequenced in a study of OX40 agonist ivuxolimab in advanced cancers. The repertoire was sequenced with immunoSEQ multiplex PCR; TCRdb's copy has only in-frame clones and lacks some. The sample shows more than 30,000 clones, roughly 87% of them seen only once. The sequencing used CD4+ or CD8+ T cells sorted from blood, collected in a trial of the OX40 agonist ivuxolimab. The origin of the receptors is an adult with an advanced solid tumor such as melanoma, head and neck, liver or kidney cancer.

The chain recombines TRBV25-1 with TRBJ2-1; 7 bases line up with TRBD1. Germline loops: CDR1 MGHDK, CDR2 SYGVNS. The CDR3 loop spans 12 amino acids. The V and J ends lost 8 bases and 6 bases, in that order; junction bases with no gene match: 4. The CDR3 DNA reads TGTGCCAGCGGGGGACAGCCCAATGAGCAGTTCTTC. Its translation is CASGGQPNEQFF.

The J gene is TRBJ1-3, the V gene TRBV2; D might be TRBD1 (6 bases). Germline CDR1 reads SNHLY; CDR2 reads FYNNEI. Trimming removed 7 bases from V and 2 bases from J, with 12 bases in between. There are 14 residues in the CDR3. DNA of the CDR3: TGTGCCAGCAAATCACAGGGCCCTGGAAACACCATATATTTT. It encodes CASKSQGPGNTIYF.

The count of this clone is one. The chain is built from TRBV11-3 and TRBJ2-7, with 11 bases that match TRBD2. CDR1 is SGHNT and CDR2 is YENEEA in the germline V gene. V trimming: 1 base; J trimming: 8 bases; junction bases outside the gene matches: 4. The CDR3 sequence is 14 residues long. CDR3 nucleotides: TGTGCCAGCAGCTTAGGCGGGACTAGCGGAAAGCAGTACTTC. This translates into CASSLGGTSGKQYF.

V is TRBV18 and J is TRBJ2-2; 12 bases align to TRBD1. Trimming cost V 4 bases and J 3 bases; bases outside gene matches: 6. The CDR3 runs to 17 residues. Germline V gives CDR1 KGHSH, CDR2 LQKENI. The CDR3 DNA is TGTGCCAGCTCACGGGGACAGGGGGCGCAAGACACCGGGGAGCTGTTTTTT. It encodes CASSRGQGAQDTGELFF. Using reference TRBV18 and TRBJ2-2 for the parts outside the CDR3, the full variable domain is NAGVMQNPRHLVRRRGQEARLRCSPMKGHSHVYWYRQLPEEGLKFMVYLQKENIIDESGMPKERFSAEFPKEGPSILRIQQVVRGDSAAYFCASSRGQGAQDTGELFFGEGSRLTVL.

The CDR3 sequence is CASSQAPFGSSSGANVLTF. CDR3 nucleotide sequence: TGTGCCAGCAGCCAAGCCCCGTTTGGGAGCTCTTCTGGGGCCAACGTCCTGACTTTC. V usage is TRBV4-2 and J usage is TRBJ2-6; tentative D call: TRBD2 (5 bases). Per the germline V gene, CDR1 is LGHNA and CDR2 is YNFKEQ. The CDR3 extends over 19 amino acids. V was trimmed by 1 base and J by 1 base, leaving 17 bases between them.

The chain uses TRBV6-5 and TRBJ2-7; 8 positions match TRBD1. The CDR3 consists of 14 residues. V shed 2 bases, J shed 5 bases, and the junction held 5 bases outside the gene matches. Germline CDR1 MNHEY, CDR2 SVGAGI. The CDR3 bases are TGTGCCAGCAGTTACACCGACAGGGGCCACGAGCAGTACTTC. Its translation: CASSYTDRGHEQYF.

The chain couples TRBV10-1 to TRBJ1-1; 8 bases fit TRBD1. Germline V CDR1 and CDR2: WNHNN, SYGVQD (reference sequence). V trimming: 5 bases; J trimming: 7 bases; junction bases outside the gene matches: 6. The CDR3 has 13 amino acids. For the CDR3, the DNA is TGCGCCAGCAGTTGGACAGGGATCGGTGAAGCTTTCTTT. This codes for CASSWTGIGEAFF.

V is TRBV4-2 and J is TRBJ1-5; D is perhaps TRBD1 (5 bases). V dropped 4 bases and J dropped 0 bases, with 10 bases sitting between them. The germline gives CDR1 LGHNA, CDR2 YNFKEQ. This CDR3 has 15 amino acids. This chain's CDR3 is CASSPTVYSNQPQHF. DNA of the CDR3: TGTGCCAGCAGCCCGACAGTGTATAGCAATCAGCCCCAGCATTTT.

This chain uses TRBV27 with TRBJ2-2, with TRBD1 identical over 7 bases. CDR3 length equals 15 residues. Germline CDR1 MNHEY, CDR2 SMNVEV (reference sequence). Unmatched junction bases numbered 14, after V lost 10 bases and J lost 6 bases. CDR3 in DNA: TGTGCCATGCCTCAAAGGGGGCGCGAGGCCGGGGAGCTGTTTTTT. Protein sequence: CAMPQRGREAGELFF.